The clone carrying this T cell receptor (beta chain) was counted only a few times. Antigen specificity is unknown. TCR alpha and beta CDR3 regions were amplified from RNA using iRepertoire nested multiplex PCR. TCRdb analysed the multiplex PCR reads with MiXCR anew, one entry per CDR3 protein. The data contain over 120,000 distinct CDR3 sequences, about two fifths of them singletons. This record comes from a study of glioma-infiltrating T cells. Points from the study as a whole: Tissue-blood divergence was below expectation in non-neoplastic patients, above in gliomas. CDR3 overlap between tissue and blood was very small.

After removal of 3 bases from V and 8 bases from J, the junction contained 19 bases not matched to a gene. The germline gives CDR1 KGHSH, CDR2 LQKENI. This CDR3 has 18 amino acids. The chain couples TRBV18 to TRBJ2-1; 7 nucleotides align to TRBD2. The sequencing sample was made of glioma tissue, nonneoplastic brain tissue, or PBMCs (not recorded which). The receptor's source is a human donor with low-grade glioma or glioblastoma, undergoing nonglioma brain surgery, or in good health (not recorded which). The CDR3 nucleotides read TGTGCCAGCTCACCGTCGTCGCCTACGCGGGAGAGTTACCATGAGCAGTTCTTC. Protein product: CASSPSSPTRESYHEQFF.